This T cell receptor (beta chain) was identified during a study of graft-versus-host responses after intestinal transplantation. In the study overall: Anti-thymocyte globulin induction was given to all recipients, followed by tacrolimus and steroids for two to four years. The study, taken as a whole, reports: Subjects displaying graft-donor T cell macrochimerism possessed elevated graft-versus-host to host-versus-graft clonal ratios inside allografts. Recipient marrow contained GvH clones, some of which appeared first in ileum or blood.

Using immunoSEQ multiplex PCR, the repertoire was profiled, and TCRdb retains in-frame clones only, with some absent. The table records some 48,000 clones, 90% to 95% of them present only once. With respect to this clone: Its antigen is not known.

This CDR3 spans 16 amino acids. With 6 bases removed from V and 3 bases from J, the gap between germline ends came to 15 bases. Germline V gives CDR1 MNHEY, CDR2 SMNVEV (reference sequence). This receptor was identified in a human donor who was the organ donor for an intestinal transplant. The rearrangement uses TRBV27 and TRBJ1-6; weak D call: TRBD1 (5 bases). Material: unstimulated CD8+ T cells sorted from spleen or lymph node cells, obtained before transplant. The CDR3 here is CASRPAGGVYNSPLHF. The DNA for the CDR3 is TGTGCCAGCAGGCCCGCGGGGGGGGTCTATAATTCACCCCTCCACTTT.